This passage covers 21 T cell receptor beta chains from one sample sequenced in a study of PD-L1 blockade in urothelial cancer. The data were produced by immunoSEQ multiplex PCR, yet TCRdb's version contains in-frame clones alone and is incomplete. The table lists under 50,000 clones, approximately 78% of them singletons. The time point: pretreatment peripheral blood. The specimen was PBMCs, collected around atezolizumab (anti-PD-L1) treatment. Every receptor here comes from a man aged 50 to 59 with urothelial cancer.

Written as DNA, the CDR3 is TGTGCCAGCAGCCCTCCGGGGGGAGACAATCAGCCCCAGCATTTT. Protein sequence: CASSPPGGDNQPQHF. The V gene is TRBV28, the J gene TRBJ1-5; maybe TRBD1 (5 bases). This CDR3 region has 15 residues. CDR1 and CDR2 from the germline V gene are MDHEN and SYDVKM. V gave up 6 bases and J gave up 3 bases, with 15 bases separating them.

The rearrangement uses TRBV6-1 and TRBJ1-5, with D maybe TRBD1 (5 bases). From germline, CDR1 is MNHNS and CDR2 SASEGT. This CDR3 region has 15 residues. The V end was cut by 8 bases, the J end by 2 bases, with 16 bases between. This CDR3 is CASDVRAGRNQPQHF. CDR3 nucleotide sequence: TGTGCCAGCGACGTTCGGGCAGGGCGCAATCAGCCCCAGCATTTT.

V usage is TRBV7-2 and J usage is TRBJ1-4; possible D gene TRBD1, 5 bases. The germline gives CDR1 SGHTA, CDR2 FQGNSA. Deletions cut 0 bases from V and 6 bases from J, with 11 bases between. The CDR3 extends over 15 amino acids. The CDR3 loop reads CASSLASEGYEKLFF. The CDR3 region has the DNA TGTGCCAGCAGCTTAGCGTCGGAGGGGTATGAAAAACTGTTTTTT.

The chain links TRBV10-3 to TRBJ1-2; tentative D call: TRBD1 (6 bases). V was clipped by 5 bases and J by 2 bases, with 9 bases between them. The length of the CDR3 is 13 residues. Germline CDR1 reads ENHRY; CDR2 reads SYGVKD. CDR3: CAISTGLNYGYTF. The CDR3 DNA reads TGTGCCATCAGTACAGGGTTGAACTATGGCTACACCTTC.

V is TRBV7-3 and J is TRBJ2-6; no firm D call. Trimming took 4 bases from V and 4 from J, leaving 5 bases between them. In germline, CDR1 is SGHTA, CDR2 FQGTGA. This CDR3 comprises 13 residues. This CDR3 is CASSSPGANVLTF. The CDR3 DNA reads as TGTGCCAGCAGCTCCCCGGGGGCCAACGTCCTGACTTTC.

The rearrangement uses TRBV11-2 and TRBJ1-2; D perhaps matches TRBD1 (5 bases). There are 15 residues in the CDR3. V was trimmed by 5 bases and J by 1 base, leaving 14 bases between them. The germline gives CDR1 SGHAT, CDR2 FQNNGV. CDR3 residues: CASSLLQGNNYGYTF. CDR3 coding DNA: TGTGCCAGCAGCCTCCTTCAGGGAAATAACTATGGCTACACCTTC.

CDR3 in amino acids: CASSFGTPISTDTQYF. Here the CDR3 DNA reads TGTGCCAGCAGCTTTGGGACACCGATAAGCACAGATACGCAGTATTTT. This sequence joins TRBV11-2 and TRBJ2-3, with TRBD1 as a possible D gene (6 bases). V was clipped by 3 bases and J by 0 bases, with 13 bases between them. This CDR3 is built from 16 residues. Germline-derived CDR1 and CDR2 are SGHAT and FQNNGV.

CDR3 in DNA: TGCGCCAGCAGCAGGACAGGGCGAAATTCACCCCTCCACTTT. This translates into CASSRTGRNSPLHF. The gene calls are TRBV5-1 and TRBJ1-6; TRBD1 agrees at 8 bases. The length of the CDR3 is 14 residues. Looked up from germline, CDR1 is SGHRS and CDR2 is YFSETQ. The junction had 4 bases not matched to a gene; V was cut back by 4 bases and J by 7 bases. Complete variable domain (other parts from reference TRBV5-1 and TRBJ1-6): KAGVTQTPRYLIKTRGQQVTLSCSPISGHRSVSWYQQTPGQGLQFLFEYFSETQRNKGNFPGRFSGRQFSNSRSEMNVSTLELGDSALYLCASSRTGRNSPLHFGNGTRLTVT.

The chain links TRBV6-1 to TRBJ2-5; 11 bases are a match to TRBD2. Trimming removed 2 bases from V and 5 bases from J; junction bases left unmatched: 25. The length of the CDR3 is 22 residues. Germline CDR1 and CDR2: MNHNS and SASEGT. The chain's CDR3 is CASSERGGLAGPSRKPFETQYF. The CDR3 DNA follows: TGTGCCAGCAGTGAAAGAGGTGGACTAGCGGGCCCCTCCCGGAAACCCTTCGAGACCCAGTACTTC.

CDR3 sequence: CASSSGLRSSYNEQFF. The DNA of the CDR3 is TGTGCCAGCAGTTCCGGACTAAGGAGCTCCTACAATGAGCAGTTCTTC. V usage is TRBV6-6 and J usage is TRBJ2-1, with TRBD2 as a possible D gene (6 bases). CDR1 and CDR2 (germline): MNHNY, SVGAGI (reference sequence). V was clipped by 4 bases and J by 0 bases, with 13 bases between them. CDR3 length equals 16 residues.

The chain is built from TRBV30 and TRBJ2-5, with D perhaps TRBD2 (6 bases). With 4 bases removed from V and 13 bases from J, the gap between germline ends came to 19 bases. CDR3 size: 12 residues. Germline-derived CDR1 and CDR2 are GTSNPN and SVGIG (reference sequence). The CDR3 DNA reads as TGTGCCTGGACCGTTGGAGATAGCGGTCTGTACTTC. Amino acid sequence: CAWTVGDSGLYF.

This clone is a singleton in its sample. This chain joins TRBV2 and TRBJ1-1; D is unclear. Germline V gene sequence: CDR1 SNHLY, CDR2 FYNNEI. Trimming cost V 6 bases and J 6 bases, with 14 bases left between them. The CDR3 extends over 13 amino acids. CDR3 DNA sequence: TGTGCCAGCAGAGGGAACATCGGGGCTGAAGCTTTCTTT. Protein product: CASRGNIGAEAFF.

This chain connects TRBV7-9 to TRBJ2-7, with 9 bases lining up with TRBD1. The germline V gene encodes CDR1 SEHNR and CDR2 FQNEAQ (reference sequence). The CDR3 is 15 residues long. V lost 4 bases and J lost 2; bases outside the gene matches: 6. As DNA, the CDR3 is TGTGCCAGCAGCTCGCGGGACAGGGTTCCCTACGAGCAGTACTTC. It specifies CASSSRDRVPYEQYF. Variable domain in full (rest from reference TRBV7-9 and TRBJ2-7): DTGVSQNPRHKITKRGQNVTFRCDPISEHNRLYWYRQTLGQGPEFLTYFQNEAQLEKSRLLSDRFSAERPKGSFSTLEIQRTEQGDSAMYLCASSSRDRVPYEQYFGPGTRLTVT.

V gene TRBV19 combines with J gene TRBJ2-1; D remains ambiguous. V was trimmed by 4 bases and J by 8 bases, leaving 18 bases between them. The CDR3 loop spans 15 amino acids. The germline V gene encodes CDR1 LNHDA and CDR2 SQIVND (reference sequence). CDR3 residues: CASSSPGQIPHEQFF. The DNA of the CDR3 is TGTGCCAGTAGTAGCCCAGGTCAAATCCCACATGAGCAGTTCTTC.

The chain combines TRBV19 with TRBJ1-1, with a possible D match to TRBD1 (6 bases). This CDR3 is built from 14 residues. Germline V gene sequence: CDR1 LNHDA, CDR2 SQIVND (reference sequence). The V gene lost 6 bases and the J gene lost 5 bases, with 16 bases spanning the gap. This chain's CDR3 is CASRSGGWGTEAFF. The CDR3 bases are TGTGCCAGTAGGAGCGGGGGCTGGGGGACTGAAGCTTTCTTT.

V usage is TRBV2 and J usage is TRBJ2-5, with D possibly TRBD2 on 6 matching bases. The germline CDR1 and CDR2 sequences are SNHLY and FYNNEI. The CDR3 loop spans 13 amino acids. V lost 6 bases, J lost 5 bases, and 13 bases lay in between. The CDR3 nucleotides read TGTGCCAGCAGAAGGTCTAGCGCCGAGACCCAGTACTTC. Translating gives CASRRSSAETQYF.

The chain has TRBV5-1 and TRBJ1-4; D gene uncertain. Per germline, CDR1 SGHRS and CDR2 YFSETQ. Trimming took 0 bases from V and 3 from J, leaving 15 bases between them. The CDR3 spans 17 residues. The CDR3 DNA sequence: TGCGCCAGCAGCTTGGGAGCGTCCCGGAGGGCTAATGAAAAACTGTTTTTT. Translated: CASSLGASRRANEKLFF.

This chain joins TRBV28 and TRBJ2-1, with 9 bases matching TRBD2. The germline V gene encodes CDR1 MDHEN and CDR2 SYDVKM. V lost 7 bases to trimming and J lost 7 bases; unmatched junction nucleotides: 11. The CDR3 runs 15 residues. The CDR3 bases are TGTGCCAGCATCCGCCTTAGCGGGAGCTCGAATGAGCAGTTCTTC. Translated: CASIRLSGSSNEQFF.

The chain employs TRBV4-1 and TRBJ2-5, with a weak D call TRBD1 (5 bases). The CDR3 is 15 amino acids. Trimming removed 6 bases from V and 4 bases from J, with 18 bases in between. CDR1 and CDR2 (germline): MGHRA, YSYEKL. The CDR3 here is CASRGLGPLGETQYF. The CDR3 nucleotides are TGCGCCAGCAGGGGGCTAGGCCCCCTCGGAGAGACCCAGTACTTC.

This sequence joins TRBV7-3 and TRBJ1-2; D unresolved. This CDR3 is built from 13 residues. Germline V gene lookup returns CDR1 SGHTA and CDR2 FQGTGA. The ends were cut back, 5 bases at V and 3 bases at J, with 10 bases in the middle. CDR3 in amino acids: CASSATRDYGYTF. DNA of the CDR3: TGTGCCAGCAGCGCAACACGGGACTATGGCTACACCTTC. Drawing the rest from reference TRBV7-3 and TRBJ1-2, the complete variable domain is GAGVSQTPSNKVTEKGKYVELRCDPISGHTALYWYRQSLGQGPEFLIYFQGTGAADDSGLPNDRFFAVRPEGSVSTLKIQRTERGDSAVYLCASSATRDYGYTFGSGTRLTVV.

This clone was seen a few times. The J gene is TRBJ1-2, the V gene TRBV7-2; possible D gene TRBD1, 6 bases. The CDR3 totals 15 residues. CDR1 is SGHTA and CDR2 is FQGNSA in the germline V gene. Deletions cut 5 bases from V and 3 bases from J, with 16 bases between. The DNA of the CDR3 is TGTGCCAGCAGCCCAGAGGGCCAGGGGTACTATGGCTACACCTTC. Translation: CASSPEGQGYYGYTF.